This entry lists 9 T cell receptor beta chains sequenced from one sample in a study of T-cell reconstitution after alpha-beta-depleted transplantation in children. Molecular barcoding with unique molecular identifiers was used for the TCRbeta library. TCRdb processed the PCR reads anew with MiXCR; each CDR3 protein has one entry. The sample has 640,000 or so distinct CDR3 sequences; around a sixth are singletons. The specimen comprised PBMCs from the stem cell graft donor, sampled from the stem cell graft. Receptors originate from a human donor who donated a stem cell graft to a child with acute myeloid leukemia.

This clonotype has a count of ten or more. This chain links TRBV12-3 or TRBV12-4 with TRBJ2-2, with TRBD1 identical over 7 bases. The CDR3 spans 14 residues. V lost 6 bases to trimming and J lost 6 bases; unmatched junction nucleotides: 7. As DNA, the CDR3 is TGTGCCAGCAGCCGAGGGACAGTCGCCGGGGAGCTGTTTTTT. Protein product: CASSRGTVAGELFF.

This clonotype was observed a few times. This chain connects TRBV2 to TRBJ1-5; D not resolved. Trimming pared 2 bases from V and 3 bases from J, leaving 11 bases between. Germline CDR1 and CDR2: SNHLY and FYNNEI. The CDR3 is 15 amino acids. The CDR3 loop reads CASSERSGINQPQHF. The CDR3 region has the DNA TGTGCCAGCAGTGAACGGTCAGGAATCAATCAGCCCCAGCATTTT.

This clonotype was seen repeatedly, ten times or more. The chain joins TRBV14 to TRBJ2-5, with D unclear. The germline V gene encodes CDR1 SGHDN and CDR2 FVKESK. V was pared by 4 bases and J by 1 base, with 7 bases between. The CDR3 is 13 residues long. In DNA form, the CDR3 reads TGTGCCAGCAGCCGAAGGTCCCAAGAGACCCAGTACTTC. Residues: CASSRRSQETQYF.

The chain has TRBV6-1 and TRBJ2-2; possible D gene TRBD2, 7 bases. CDR1 and CDR2 (germline): MNHNS, SASEGT. Trimming cost V 5 bases and J 3 bases, with 16 bases left between them. This CDR3 contains 16 residues. This CDR3 is CASSPGGTSHTGELFF. In DNA, the CDR3 is TGTGCCAGCAGTCCCGGGGGGACAAGTCACACCGGGGAGCTGTTTTTT.

The table lists this clonotype with a few counts. This chain connects TRBV24-1 to TRBJ1-5; D is ambiguous. V was pared by 2 bases and J by 6 bases, with 7 bases between. Germline lookup yields CDR1 KGHDR and CDR2 SFDVKD. This CDR3 region has 13 residues. The CDR3 bases are TGTGCCACCAGTGATTCGACAACTCAGCCCCAGCATTTT. Its translation: CATSDSTTQPQHF.

The rearrangement joins TRBV5-5 to TRBJ2-7; 8 positions agree with TRBD2. The CDR3 runs 15 residues. The V and J ends lost 4 bases and 7 bases, in that order; junction bases with no gene match: 13. The germline V gene encodes CDR1 SGHKS and CDR2 YYEKEE (reference sequence). The CDR3 sequence is CASSPDPGGPGEQYV. In DNA form, the CDR3 reads TGTGCCAGCAGCCCGGATCCGGGGGGGCCTGGGGAGCAGTACGTC.

This clonotype appeared many times. The chain has TRBV20-1 and TRBJ1-3, with D possibly TRBD1 on 6 matching bases. CDR1 and CDR2 (germline): DFQATT, SNEGSKA (reference sequence). V lost 6 bases to trimming and J lost 0 bases, with 18 bases between them. This CDR3 contains 16 residues. CDR3 sequence reads: CSANPTGASSGNTIYF. In DNA, the CDR3 is TGCAGTGCCAACCCGACAGGTGCAAGCTCTGGAAACACCATATATTTT.

This clonotype was seen more than once but under ten times. V usage is TRBV7-8 and J usage is TRBJ2-3; 9 nucleotides match TRBD2. The CDR3 runs to 15 residues. Germline V gene lookup returns CDR1 SGHVS and CDR2 FQNEAQ. Trimming took 3 bases from V and 4 from J; bases not matched to a gene: 5. The CDR3 protein is CASSFRGGAADTQYF. The DNA of the CDR3 is TGTGCCAGCAGCTTCCGCGGGGGGGCTGCAGATACGCAGTATTTT.

This chain uses TRBV27 with TRBJ2-2; 9 bases are a match to TRBD1. CDR3 size: 15 residues. Germline V gives CDR1 MNHEY, CDR2 SMNVEV (reference sequence). V shed 6 bases and J 7 bases; nucleotides not matched to a gene: 9. CDR3 nucleotide sequence: TGTGCCAGCAGAAACCACAGGGGGCGCGGCGGGGAGCTGTTTTTT. It encodes CASRNHRGRGGELFF.